This T cell receptor beta chain was documented in a study of cytomegalovirus exposure and HLA in healthy donors. Turning to this clone: The target antigen is unknown.

Overall study results and limits: Researchers reported that a few CMV-associated chains were confirmed in vitro as CMV antigen-specific. TCR beta chains numbering about 160 were designated cytomegalovirus-associated. Reportedly, HLA-A and HLA-B alleles of most subjects were accurately predicted from TCR beta.

The PCR ran on 60 Vbeta and 13 Jbeta primers. The data were produced by immunoSEQ multiplex PCR, yet TCRdb's version contains in-frame clones alone and is incomplete. This table holds about 120,000 clones, about 76% found once. V lost 5 bases to trimming and J lost 0 bases; unmatched junction nucleotides: 11. The CDR3 is 17 residues long. Germline V CDR1 and CDR2: LNHDA, SQIVND (reference sequence). The source material was PBMCs. This clonotype originated in a man aged 55 to 70 in good health and CMV-seropositive. V and J are TRBV19 and TRBJ2-3; TRBD2 matches 7 bases. The CDR3 protein is CASSARLAGRSTDTQYF. CDR3 in DNA: TGTGCCAGTAGTGCCCGACTAGCCGGGCGGAGCACAGATACGCAGTATTTT.